Reported below is one TCR beta chain. The antigen is unknown. This entry is derived from a study of shared clonotypes between healthy human individuals. The authors loaded around 200 ng DNA, 25,000 to 30,000 T cell genomes, into sorted-subset replicate PCRs. TCRdb keeps only in-frame clones here, not all; method: immunoSEQ multiplex PCR. The sample lists more than 2,000,000 clones, more than 80% occurring once. The study's findings and limits: Some clonotypes were shared by all four sorted-subset donors, while others were not shared. The non-shared ones had lower generation probabilities than the shared ones. Memory subsets had estimated richness that was generally smaller than that of naive subsets. The naive CD4 repertoires of a few donors were compared, and roughly 5% of clonotypes were shared.

Germline V lookup: CDR1 SGHVS, CDR2 FQNEAQ. The CDR3 sequence is 11 residues long. The V gene lost 2 bases and the J gene lost 3 bases, with 2 bases spanning the gap. Specimen: naive CD4+ T cells from PBMCs. Sample subset: CD45RA+ positively selected. This chain joins TRBV7-8 and TRBJ2-7; no firm D call. This sequence originates from a man aged 18 to 29 in good health. Some clones in this sample may be carry-over from other donors' samples. In DNA form, the CDR3 reads TGTGCCAGCAGCTTAAACTACGAGCAGTACTTC. This gives the protein CASSLNYEQYF.